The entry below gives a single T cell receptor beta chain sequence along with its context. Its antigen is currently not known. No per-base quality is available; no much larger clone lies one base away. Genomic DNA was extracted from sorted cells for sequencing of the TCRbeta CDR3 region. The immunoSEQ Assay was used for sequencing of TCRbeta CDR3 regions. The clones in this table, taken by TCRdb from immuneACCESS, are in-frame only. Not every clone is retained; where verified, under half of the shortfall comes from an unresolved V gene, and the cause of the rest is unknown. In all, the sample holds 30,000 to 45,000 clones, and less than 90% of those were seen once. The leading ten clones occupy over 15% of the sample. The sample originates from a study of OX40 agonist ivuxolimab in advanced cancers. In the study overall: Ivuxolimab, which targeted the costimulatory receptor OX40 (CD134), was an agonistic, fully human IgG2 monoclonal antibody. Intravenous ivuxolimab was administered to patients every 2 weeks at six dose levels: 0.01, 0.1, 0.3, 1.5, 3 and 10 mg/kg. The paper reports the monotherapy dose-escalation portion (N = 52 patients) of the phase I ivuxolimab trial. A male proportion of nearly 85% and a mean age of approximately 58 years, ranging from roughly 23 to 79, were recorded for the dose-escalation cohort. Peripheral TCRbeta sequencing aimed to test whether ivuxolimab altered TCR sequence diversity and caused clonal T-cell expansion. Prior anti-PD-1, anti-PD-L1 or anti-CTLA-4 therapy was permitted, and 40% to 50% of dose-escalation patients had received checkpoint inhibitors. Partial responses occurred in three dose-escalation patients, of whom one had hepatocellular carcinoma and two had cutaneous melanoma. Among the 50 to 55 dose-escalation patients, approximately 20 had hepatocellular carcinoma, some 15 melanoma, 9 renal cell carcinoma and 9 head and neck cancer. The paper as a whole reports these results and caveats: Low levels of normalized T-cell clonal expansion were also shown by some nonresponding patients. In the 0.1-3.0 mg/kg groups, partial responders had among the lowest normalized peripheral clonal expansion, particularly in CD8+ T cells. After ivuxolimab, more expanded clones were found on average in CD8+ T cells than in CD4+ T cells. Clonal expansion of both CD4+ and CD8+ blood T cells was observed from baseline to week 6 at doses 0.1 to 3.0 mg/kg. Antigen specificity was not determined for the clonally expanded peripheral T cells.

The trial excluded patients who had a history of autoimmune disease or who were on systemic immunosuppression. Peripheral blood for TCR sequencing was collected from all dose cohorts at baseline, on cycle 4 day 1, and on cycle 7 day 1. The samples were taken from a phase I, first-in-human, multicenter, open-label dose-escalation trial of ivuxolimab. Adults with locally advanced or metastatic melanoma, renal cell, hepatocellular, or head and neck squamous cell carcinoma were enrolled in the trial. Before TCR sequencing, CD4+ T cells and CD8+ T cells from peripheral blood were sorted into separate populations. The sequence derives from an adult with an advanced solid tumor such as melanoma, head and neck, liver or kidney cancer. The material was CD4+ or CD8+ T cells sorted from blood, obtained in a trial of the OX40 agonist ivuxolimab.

Read as DNA, the sequence is TGTGCCAGCAGTGAAGCCGGGACATTTGGCTACACCTTC. This encodes CASSEAGTFGYTF. The chain is made from TRBV2 and TRBJ1-2; the D gene is possibly TRBD1, with 6 bases matching. Reading from cysteine to phenylalanine, the CDR3 counts 13 amino acids. Only the CDR3 DNA is retained, 39 bases long and in frame from the first base. The germline V gene sets CDR1 to SNHLY and CDR2 to FYNNEI. The junction carries 9 bases between V and J, which are trimmed by 0 bases and 7 bases respectively.